This T cell receptor (beta chain) stems from a study of blood T cell repertoires in COVID-19. Across the whole study: There were acute and convalescent COVID-19 samples, and they came from the United States, Italy and Spain.

Authors' methods: Counts of nucleated cells, estimated from reference gene primer amplification, were obtained. The protocol was immunoSEQ multiplex PCR, while the TCRdb copy is restricted to in-frame clones and leaves out a portion. The V and J calls and clone size come from that table; D and trimming were worked out from the DNA. The sample holds more than 85,000 clones, 84% seen once. Sequencing was carried out using peripheral blood. The sequence was obtained from a man aged 35-49 years with active or convalescent COVID-19.

The CDR3 sequence is CASSIRDTASGANVLTF. CDR3 nucleotide sequence: TGTGCCAGTAGTATACGGGACACGGCTTCAGGGGCCAACGTCCTGACTTTC. This rearrangement joins TRBV19 to TRBJ2-6; D might be TRBD1 (6 bases). The CDR3 has 17 amino acids. CDR1 LNHDA and CDR2 SQIVND come from the germline V gene (reference sequence). V gave up 2 bases and J gave up 4 bases, with 15 bases separating them.